These 32 T cell receptor beta chains were sequenced from one sample in a study of T-cell memory formation after mild COVID-19. MiXCR was run by TCRdb on the 5' RACE reads, yielding one entry per CDR3 protein. Here the sample spans roughly 350,000 distinct CDR3 sequences, roughly an eighth being singletons. Sequencing input: PBMCs or a T cell subset sorted from them (not recorded which). These receptor sequences come from a man between 18 and 29 years old who had mild COVID-19 (a few samples of this study predate the infection). Cell type and time point are not known.

This clonotype has a handful of counts. The CDR3 region is CASSLPPDRQGEQFF. Here the CDR3 DNA reads TGCGCCAGCAGCTTGCCCCCGGACAGGCAGGGTGAGCAGTTCTTC. This chain connects TRBV5-1 to TRBJ2-1; 7 bases are shared with TRBD1. This CDR3 comprises 15 residues. Trimming at V came to 1 base and at J to 9 bases, leaving 10 bases not matched to a gene. Germline V gene data show CDR1 as SGHRS and CDR2 as YFSETQ.

The CDR3 region is CASSLLGLSGNTIYF. In nucleotides, the CDR3 is TGCGCCAGCAGCCTGCTTGGCCTCTCTGGAAACACCATATATTTT. The gene calls are TRBV4-1 and TRBJ1-3, with unresolved D. Between the trimmed V and J ends, which lost 4 bases and 0 bases, there was a span of 10 bases. Germline assignment: CDR1 MGHRA and CDR2 YSYEKL. The CDR3 runs to 15 residues.

This clonotype came up a few times. The CDR3 reads CASSWGDEQFF. As DNA, the CDR3 is TGTGCCAGCAGTTGGGGGGATGAGCAGTTCTTC. This chain uses TRBV12-3 or TRBV12-4 with TRBJ2-1; the D gene is possibly TRBD2 (6 bases). CDR3 size: 11 residues. Trimming pared 4 bases from V and 8 bases from J, leaving 6 bases between.

The sample holds a few counts of this clonotype. V is TRBV27 and J is TRBJ2-7; 8 bases fit TRBD1. Trimming cost V 8 bases and J 2 bases; bases outside gene matches: 17. The CDR3 is made up of 17 amino acids. The germline gives CDR1 MNHEY, CDR2 SMNVEV (reference sequence). The CDR3 loop reads CASGTPVPGQDAYEQYF. The CDR3 region has the DNA TGTGCCAGCGGGACCCCGGTTCCGGGACAGGACGCCTACGAGCAGTACTTC.

This clonotype has at least ten counts. This rearrangement joins TRBV7-9 to TRBJ2-1; D unclear. Trimming left V 10 bases short and J 8 bases short, with 12 bases between. This CDR3 has 11 residues. Germline assignment: CDR1 SEHNR and CDR2 FQNEAQ (reference sequence). The CDR3 nucleotides read TGTGCCACCTCGAGTCGGGATGAGCAGTTCTTC. Translating it yields CATSSRDEQFF.

V and J are TRBV7-2 and TRBJ2-3, with 9 nucleotides matching TRBD2. This CDR3 is 17 amino acids long. Germline-derived CDR1 and CDR2 are SGHTA and FQGNSA. Unmatched junction bases numbered 6, after V lost 0 bases and J lost 2 bases. The CDR3 coding sequence is TGTGCCAGCAGCTTAGCGCGGAGCGGGGGGAACACAGATACGCAGTATTTT. Protein sequence: CASSLARSGGNTDTQYF.

This clonotype was recorded a few times. The V gene is TRBV7-9, the J gene TRBJ2-7; no clear D. The V end was cut by 5 bases, the J end by 3 bases, with 11 bases between. The CDR3 is made up of 13 amino acids. The germline gives CDR1 SEHNR, CDR2 FQNEAQ (reference sequence). The CDR3 region has the DNA TGTGCCAGCAGCGTCGTGAACAACTACGAGCAGTACGTC. It yields the protein CASSVVNNYEQYV.

This chain connects TRBV11-2 to TRBJ2-5, with a possible D match to TRBD2 (5 bases). This CDR3 is 15 amino acids long. The V gene's germline CDR1 is SGHAT and CDR2 FQNNGV. V shed 3 bases and J shed 4 bases, with 15 bases lying between them. CDR3 sequence reads: CASSLDFYTLETQYF. The CDR3 nucleotides are TGTGCCAGCAGCTTGGACTTTTATACACTAGAGACCCAGTACTTC.

This clonotype was recorded at least ten times. The chain has TRBV5-1 and TRBJ2-3; no firm D call. The CDR3 is 14 residues long. CDR1 and CDR2 from the germline V gene are SGHRS and YFSETQ. Between the trimmed V and J ends, which lost 0 bases and 0 bases, there was a span of 5 bases. As DNA, the CDR3 is TGCGCCAGCAGCTTGGGGCGAAGCACAGATACGCAGTATTTT. It specifies CASSLGRSTDTQYF.

V gene TRBV12-3 or TRBV12-4 combines with J gene TRBJ2-2; D unresolved. This CDR3 spans 13 amino acids. V lost 5 bases and J lost 5, with 9 bases in between. The CDR3 coding sequence is TGTGCCAGCAGTCCCGGCTGGACCGGGGAGCTGTTTTTT. This translates into CASSPGWTGELFF.

The chain recombines TRBV20-1 with TRBJ1-4, with D perhaps matching TRBD1 (6 bases). Trimming took 1 base from V and 5 from J, leaving 17 bases between them. Germline V CDR1 and CDR2: DFQATT, SNEGSKA (reference sequence). This CDR3 has 16 residues. As DNA, the CDR3 is TGCAGTGCTAGAGGAGTGGGGGCGGGACTCAATGAAAAACTGTTTTTT. Its protein product is CSARGVGAGLNEKLFF.

The rearrangement links TRBV7-9 to TRBJ1-2; 12 nucleotides agree with TRBD1. The V gene end was trimmed by 4 bases and the J gene end by 4 bases; junction bases not matched to a gene: 4. The CDR3 is made up of 15 amino acids. Per germline, CDR1 SEHNR and CDR2 FQNEAQ (reference sequence). The CDR3 nucleotides read TGTGCCAGCAGCTATCCGGGACAGGGGGCCTATGGCTACACCTTC. Its protein product is CASSYPGQGAYGYTF.

In its sample, this clonotype was seen a few times. The rearrangement links TRBV15 to TRBJ2-1, with no clear D. The CDR3 consists of 15 residues. Looked up from germline, CDR1 is LNHNV and CDR2 is YYDKDF (reference sequence). The V end lost 6 bases, the J end lost 1 base, and 13 bases lay between the germline ends. The CDR3 nucleotides read TGTGCCACCAGACCCGGGCGTAGGTCCTACAATGAGCAGTTCTTC. This codes for CATRPGRRSYNEQFF.

This clonotype showed up many times. This chain uses TRBV4-2 with TRBJ2-6; 7 bases match TRBD1. CDR3 size: 16 residues. With 3 bases clipped from V and 0 bases from J, the junction kept 2 bases outside the gene matches. Germline lookup yields CDR1 LGHNA and CDR2 YNFKEQ. CDR3 nucleotides: TGTGCCAGCAGCCAGGGACAGATCTCTGGGGCCAACGTCCTGACTTTC. It is translated as CASSQGQISGANVLTF.

This clonotype has ten or more counts. Here the CDR3 reads CASSEALSGRAQYF. The CDR3 DNA reads as TGTGCCAGCAGTGAGGCCCTTTCAGGGAGGGCGCAGTATTTT. The V and J genes are TRBV25-1 and TRBJ2-3, with TRBD2 matching 7 bases. Germline V gene data show CDR1 as MGHDK and CDR2 as SYGVNS. The CDR3 contains 14 residues. J lost 10 bases, V lost 3 bases, and 10 bases had no gene match.

This clonotype was recorded at least ten times. The chain uses TRBV7-2 and TRBJ2-2; 8 bases are a match to TRBD1. The germline V gene has CDR1 SGHTA and CDR2 FQGNSA. J lost 5 bases, V lost 4 bases, and 6 bases had no gene match. There are 15 residues in the CDR3. CDR3 in amino acids: CASSYQGARTGELFF. DNA of the CDR3: TGTGCCAGCAGCTACCAGGGGGCTCGGACCGGGGAGCTGTTTTTT.

This clonotype showed up just once. The DNA of the CDR3 is TGTGCCAGCAGCGTAGAGGGGGCTTGGACCGCTAACTATGGCTACACCTTC. Amino acid sequence: CASSVEGAWTANYGYTF. The rearrangement uses TRBV9 and TRBJ1-2; 7 nucleotides align to TRBD1. The ends lost 0 bases at V and 0 bases at J; junction bases unmatched: 8. CDR3 length: 17 residues. CDR1 and CDR2 (germline): SGDLS, YYNGEE.

The chain recombines TRBV5-1 with TRBJ2-5; 12 bases line up with TRBD1. The length of the CDR3 is 15 residues. CDR1 SGHRS and CDR2 YFSETQ come from the germline V gene. The ends lost 4 bases at V and 5 bases at J; junction bases unmatched: 6. The CDR3 region is CASSRGTGGLETQYF. CDR3 nucleotides: TGCGCCAGCAGCCGTGGGACAGGGGGCCTCGAGACCCAGTACTTC.

The chain recombines TRBV12-3 or TRBV12-4 with TRBJ2-1; no clear D gene. The CDR3 totals 13 residues. The V end was cut by 1 base, the J end by 5 bases, with 6 bases between. The CDR3 loop is CASSLDGDNEQFF. The CDR3 nucleotides read TGTGCCAGCAGTTTAGACGGAGACAATGAGCAGTTCTTC.

The V gene is TRBV7-2, the J gene TRBJ2-1, with 8 nucleotides matching TRBD2. The germline V gene encodes CDR1 SGHTA and CDR2 FQGNSA. The CDR3 is 16 residues long. The V segment lost 1 base and the J segment 4 bases; nucleotides outside the gene matches: 6. The CDR3: CASSLGAGGHYNEQFF. Written as DNA, the CDR3 is TGTGCCAGCAGCTTAGGGGCGGGGGGACATTACAATGAGCAGTTCTTC.

In this sample, this clonotype turned up a few times. This sequence joins TRBV20-1 and TRBJ2-7; possibly TRBD2 for D (6 bases). V dropped 5 bases and J dropped 3 bases, with 8 bases sitting between them. This CDR3 has 11 residues. Per germline, CDR1 DFQATT and CDR2 SNEGSKA (reference sequence). DNA for the CDR3: TGCAGTGCTTGGGACTTCTACGAGCAGTACTTC. This codes for CSAWDFYEQYF.

This clonotype was counted ten times or more. The J gene is TRBJ2-3, the V gene TRBV7-2; a possible D gene is TRBD1 (6 bases). Deletions cut 3 bases from V and 4 bases from J, with 8 bases between. The CDR3 length is 13 residues. Germline V gene data show CDR1 as SGHTA and CDR2 as FQGNSA. Here the CDR3 reads CASSFRGADTQYF. The DNA of the CDR3 is TGTGCCAGCAGCTTCAGGGGCGCAGATACGCAGTATTTT.

The chain carries TRBV18 and TRBJ2-7; TRBD1 or TRBD2 may be the D gene (5 bases each). CDR1 KGHSH and CDR2 LQKENI come from the germline V gene. This CDR3 is built from 15 residues. Deletions cut 4 bases from V and 5 bases from J, with 18 bases between. The CDR3 nucleotides are TGTGCCAGCTCACTGCGGGCGGCCAGGGCCCACGAGCAGTACTTC. It encodes CASSLRAARAHEQYF.

In its sample, this clonotype was seen a few times. This chain joins TRBV12-3 or TRBV12-4 and TRBJ2-1, with 9 bases lining up with TRBD2. This CDR3 has 15 residues. Trimming removed 6 bases from V and 12 bases from J; junction bases left unmatched: 15. The CDR3 DNA is TGTGCCAGCAGCCAAGCGGGTCTAGCGGGATATGGGCAGTTCTTC. Encoded protein: CASSQAGLAGYGQFF.

The gene calls are TRBV10-3 and TRBJ2-5; tentatively, D is TRBD2 (5 bases). V lost 4 bases and J lost 2, with 8 bases in between. Looked up from germline, CDR1 is ENHRY and CDR2 is SYGVKD. This CDR3 comprises 13 residues. The CDR3 sequence is CAISGTVQETQYF. The CDR3 bases are TGTGCCATCAGTGGGACTGTACAAGAGACCCAGTACTTC.

This clonotype has a handful of counts. The J gene is TRBJ1-2, the V gene TRBV6-2 or TRBV6-3, with D possibly being TRBD1 (6 bases). Trimming took off 6 bases at V and 2 bases at J, with 10 bases between the two ends. CDR3 length equals 13 residues. Germline loops: CDR1 MNHEY, CDR2 SVGEGT. In DNA, the CDR3 is TGTGCCAGCAGGGTGACAGGAAACTATGGCTACACCTTC. This gives the protein CASRVTGNYGYTF.

The rearrangement links TRBV5-1 to TRBJ2-3; D is unresolved. The V gene lost 2 bases and the J gene lost 3 bases, with 10 bases spanning the gap. The germline CDR1 and CDR2 sequences are SGHRS and YFSETQ. The CDR3 consists of 14 residues. The CDR3 reads CASSFYSETDTQYF. The CDR3 DNA sequence: TGCGCCAGCAGCTTTTACAGCGAGACAGATACGCAGTATTTT.

The chain carries TRBV20-1 and TRBJ1-2; possibly TRBD1 for D (5 bases). The V gene lost 0 bases and the J gene lost 0 bases, with 14 bases spanning the gap. Per the germline V gene, CDR1 is DFQATT and CDR2 is SNEGSKA (reference sequence). The CDR3 is 16 residues long. The DNA for the CDR3 is TGCAGTGCTAGAGAGCTGACAGCTGGGGCTAACTATGGCTACACCTTC. It specifies CSARELTAGANYGYTF.

The chain has TRBV6-6 and TRBJ2-7; weak D call: TRBD1 (5 bases). The CDR3 is made up of 13 amino acids. Trimming shortened V by 5 bases and J by 5 bases, and 13 bases separated the two germline ends. The germline CDR1 and CDR2 sequences are MNHNY and SVGAGI (reference sequence). CDR3 protein: CASSGSRGHEQYF. The CDR3 coding sequence is TGTGCCAGCAGTGGGTCAAGGGGCCACGAGCAGTACTTC.

CDR3 region: CASSYGVAGSTDTQYF. CDR3 sequence (DNA): TGTGCCAGCAGTTACGGAGTAGCGGGGAGCACAGATACGCAGTATTTT. The V and J genes are TRBV6-2 or TRBV6-3 and TRBJ2-3, with 8 bases identical to TRBD2. CDR3 length: 16 amino acids. Germline V gene data show CDR1 as MNHEY and CDR2 as SVGEGT. J lost 0 bases, V lost 2 bases, and 4 bases had no gene match.

This clonotype was observed a handful of times. The rearrangement joins TRBV5-1 to TRBJ1-2; D is possibly TRBD1 (6 bases). CDR1 and CDR2 (germline): SGHRS, YFSETQ. Trimming stripped 0 bases from V and 4 bases from J, with 10 bases between. The CDR3 totals 14 residues. The chain's CDR3 is CASSLVGGTYGYTF. CDR3 nucleotides: TGCGCCAGCAGCTTGGTCGGGGGCACCTATGGCTACACCTTC.

This clonotype was counted a few times. The chain joins TRBV7-8 to TRBJ2-1; D is undetermined. The CDR3 is made up of 15 amino acids. V was cut by 1 base and J by 4 bases, with 11 bases left in between. Per the germline V gene, CDR1 is SGHVS and CDR2 is FQNEAQ. CDR3 amino acids: CASSLVRFPYNEQFF. CDR3 sequence (DNA): TGTGCCAGCAGCTTAGTCCGGTTTCCGTACAATGAGCAGTTCTTC.